A selection of T cell receptor beta chains follows, all from one sample in a study of T-cell memory formation after mild COVID-19. TCRdb re-called the 5' RACE reads with MiXCR, one entry per CDR3 protein. Found here are around 220,000 distinct CDR3 sequences, about 17% of them singletons; the top ten hold roughly 3.6%. Sequencing used PBMCs or a T cell subset sorted from them (not recorded which). These receptors were obtained from a man aged 18 to 35 who had mild COVID-19 (a few samples of this study predate the infection). Cell type and time point are not known. Both conserved end residues are part of each CDR3. The order of the fields is V gene, clone size, J gene, CDR3 protein. For some rows the clone size is stated as once, few or many, or as a class when expanded; others skip it.

V: TRBV29-1; size: few; J: TRBJ1-5; CDR3: CSVERRRLYQPQHF
V: TRBV20-1; size: .; J: TRBJ1-4; CDR3: CSARDPRGSNEKLFF
V: TRBV6-5; size: few; J: TRBJ1-2; CDR3: CASTHQAHYNYGYTF
V: TRBV3-1; size: .; J: TRBJ2-7; CDR3: CASSQGVRGLEQYF
V: TRBV28; size: many; J: TRBJ1-1; CDR3: CASSRFPGDWTEAFF
V: TRBV5-1; size: .; J: TRBJ1-4; CDR3: CASSLVTGKVEKLFF
V: TRBV20-1; size: few; J: TRBJ2-1; CDR3: CSAPITGGLAGPSSYNEQFF
V: TRBV29-1; size: .; J: TRBJ1-1; CDR3: CSVASSNVGTEAFF
V: TRBV7-2; size: few; J: TRBJ1-6; CDR3: CASSPPGTGNNSPLHF
V: TRBV12-3/TRBV12-4; size: .; J: TRBJ2-7; CDR3: CASRGAGRYEQYF
V: TRBV7-6; size: few; J: TRBJ2-3; CDR3: CASSLESERAQYF
V: TRBV18; size: .; J: TRBJ2-1; CDR3: CASSPQRTGGKNEQFF
V: TRBV28; size: .; J: TRBJ1-5; CDR3: CASSLPSQPQHF
V: TRBV7-9; size: .; J: TRBJ2-3; CDR3: CASSFGSVTDTQYF
V: TRBV12-3/TRBV12-4; size: few; J: TRBJ1-2; CDR3: CASRRRGLEYGYTF
V: TRBV5-1; size: few; J: TRBJ2-5; CDR3: CASSPFAGLETQYF
V: TRBV5-1; size: .; J: TRBJ1-1; CDR3: CASSLAGHQNTEAFF
V: TRBV4-3; size: few; J: TRBJ2-1; CDR3: CASSHVLAGDSYNEQFF
V: TRBV20-1; size: .; J: TRBJ1-1; CDR3: CSARPGTGGGTEAFF
V: TRBV3-1; size: few; J: TRBJ2-5; CDR3: CASSNYRETAETQYF
V: TRBV7-9; size: .; J: TRBJ1-6; CDR3: CASSFGQLNSPLHF
V: TRBV5-1; size: few; J: TRBJ2-5; CDR3: CASWALAGAQGETQYF
V: TRBV7-8; size: .; J: TRBJ1-1; CDR3: CASSPGLEAFF
V: TRBV12-3/TRBV12-4; size: many; J: TRBJ1-3; CDR3: CASRLTAGNTIYF
V: TRBV28; size: few; J: TRBJ1-5; CDR3: CASRRAGNQPQHF
V: TRBV2; size: few; J: TRBJ1-1; CDR3: CASRPDTNTEAFF
V: TRBV7-9; size: few; J: TRBJ2-5; CDR3: CASRQAGPQQTQYF
V: TRBV5-1; size: few; J: TRBJ1-2; CDR3: CASSSGEYYGYTF
V: TRBV5-1; size: few; J: TRBJ2-3; CDR3: CASSLANRGLTTQYF
V: TRBV20-1; size: .; J: TRBJ1-5; CDR3: CSARTESNQPQHF
V: TRBV10-3; size: many; J: TRBJ1-5; CDR3: CAISGAGGQDQPQHF
V: TRBV5-1; size: .; J: TRBJ2-6; CDR3: CASRRSGANVLTF
V: TRBV7-2; size: few; J: TRBJ2-1; CDR3: CASSRSTGAYNEQFF
V: TRBV3-1; size: .; J: TRBJ2-4; CDR3: CASSQILAFRNIQYF
V: TRBV5-1; size: .; J: TRBJ1-2; CDR3: CASGPGPNYGYTF
V: TRBV7-9; size: .; J: TRBJ1-4; CDR3: CASSSEGFHGKKLFF
V: TRBV6-5; size: .; J: TRBJ1-2; CDR3: CASSFPGQGARYTF
V: TRBV4-2; size: .; J: TRBJ2-2; CDR3: CASSRAGGGNTGELFF
V: TRBV9; size: .; J: TRBJ2-5; CDR3: CASSVAGTSGAETQYF
V: TRBV27; size: .; J: TRBJ1-2; CDR3: CASSSAGLYGYTF
V: TRBV7-2; size: .; J: TRBJ1-2; CDR3: CASSPQTGESGYTF
V: TRBV5-1; size: once; J: TRBJ1-4; CDR3: CASSLQGPATNEKLFF
V: TRBV18; size: .; J: TRBJ1-6; CDR3: CASSLGSQSPLHF
V: TRBV10-2; size: .; J: TRBJ2-7; CDR3: CASRVGGTETYEQYF
V: TRBV6-5; size: .; J: TRBJ2-6; CDR3: CASSQTGTGANVLTF